This T cell receptor beta chain derives from a study of T cells after yellow fever vaccination. Each CDR3 protein is one row after TCRdb ran MiXCR on the 5' RACE reads. The data show hundreds of thousands of distinct CDR3 sequences, approximately 12% seen once. Between the trimmed V and J ends, which lost 0 bases and 5 bases, there was a span of 10 bases. CDR3 length: 14 residues. Germline V CDR1 and CDR2: MNHEY, SVGAGI. Specimen: CD4+ T cells sorted from PBMCs, collected 15 days after the yellow fever booster vaccination. The clonotype was recovered from a man in his late teens or twenties who received the YFV17D yellow fever vaccine. The chain couples TRBV6-5 to TRBJ2-5; D unclear. This CDR3 is CASSYSENRETQYF. The DNA of the CDR3 is TGTGCCAGCAGTTACTCGGAGAATCGGGAGACCCAGTACTTC.